These 2 T cell receptor beta chains share one sample of origin, sequenced in a study of T cells in Graves' hyperthyroidism and ophthalmopathy. RNA transcripts served as the template for amplifying TCR beta CDR3 regions. HTBI primers were employed in a first-round RT-PCR of the TCR CDR3. A single record per CDR3 protein comes from TCRdb applying MiXCR to the multiplex PCR reads. The sample lists 460,000 or so distinct CDR3 sequences; about 15% were seen once. Sequenced sample: blood. The receptor source for this set is a young woman with Graves' hyperthyroidism.

The chain recombines TRBV6-2 or TRBV6-3 with TRBJ2-5; possible D gene TRBD2, 6 bases. V gave up 11 bases and J gave up 5 bases, with 18 bases separating them. From germline, CDR1 is MNHEY and CDR2 SVGEGT. The CDR3 sequence is 13 residues long. CDR3 protein: CAGGTASKETQYF. The CDR3 DNA reads TGTGCCGGAGGGACGGCATCGAAGGAGACCCAGTACTTC.

The chain combines TRBV12-3 or TRBV12-4 with TRBJ2-3; 8 bases line up with TRBD2. This CDR3 is built from 17 residues. Trimming removed 6 bases from V and 1 base from J; junction bases left unmatched: 12. CDR3 DNA: TGTGCCAGCAGCCTTAACGACAGAGCGGGAGGCACAGATACGCAGTATTTT. It codes for CASSLNDRAGGTDTQYF.